This T cell receptor (beta chain) originates from a study of cytomegalovirus exposure and HLA in healthy donors. Study background: From HLA-typed donors, an early data release held around 80 million unique TCRs. General study points: A later analysis showed that HLA-associated TCR beta chains had undergone more clonal expansion than equally common others. Some V segments could not be told apart, so they were left out, TRBV6-2 and TRBV6-3 among them. In a later analysis, V- and J-gene trimming of beta chains associated with a DCLRE1C missense variant, replicated independently.

As concerns this clone: Its matching antigen is unknown.

A multiplex PCR was run with 60 Vbeta primers and 13 Jbeta primers. Data came from immunoSEQ multiplex PCR; TCRdb stores just in-frame clones and leaves some out. Among about 180,000 clones listed, more than 65% were seen once. The CDR3 has 16 amino acids. Germline lookup yields CDR1 MGHRA and CDR2 YSYEKL. Trimming took off 0 bases at V and 1 base at J, with 12 bases between the two ends. This chain links TRBV4-1 with TRBJ1-1; D call uncertain. This sequence was found in a woman aged 25 to 39 in good health and CMV-seropositive. Sequences were obtained from PBMCs. The CDR3, as DNA: TGCGCCAGCAGCCAAGAGAGGGCTCGAAGGAACACTGAAGCTTTCTTT. This sequence encodes CASSQERARRNTEAFF.